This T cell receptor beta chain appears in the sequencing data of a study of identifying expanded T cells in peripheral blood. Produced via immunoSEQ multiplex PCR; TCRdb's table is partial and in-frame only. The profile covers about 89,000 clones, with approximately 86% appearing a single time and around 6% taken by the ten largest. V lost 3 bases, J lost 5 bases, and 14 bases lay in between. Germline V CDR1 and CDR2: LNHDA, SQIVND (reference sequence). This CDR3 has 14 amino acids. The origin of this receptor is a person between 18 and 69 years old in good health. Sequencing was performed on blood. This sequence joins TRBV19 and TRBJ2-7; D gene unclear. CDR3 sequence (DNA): TGTGCCAGTAGTATGAACATAATGACCGACGAGCAGTACTTC. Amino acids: CASSMNIMTDEQYF.